This T cell receptor beta chain was obtained from a study of patients and donors after allogeneic stem cell transplantation. This clonotype was seen only a few times. TCRdb re-called the RT-PCR reads through MiXCR, storing one row per CDR3 protein. Of 30,000 or so distinct CDR3 sequences in the sample, about 6.8% were seen once. Germline CDR1 is LGHNA and CDR2 is YSLEER. V lost 4 bases to trimming and J lost 4 bases, with 17 bases between them. CDR3 length: 16 residues. Sequencing input: blood, either unsorted or a sorted T cell fraction (not recorded which). This chain joins TRBV4-3 and TRBJ2-1; the D gene is possibly TRBD2 (5 bases). This sequence was found in a human donor who was either an allogeneic HSCT recipient or a stem cell or donor lymphocyte infusion donor (not recorded which). It is not recorded whose cells these are; they may come from a transplant donor. Here the CDR3 reads CASSPGTRSVYNEQFF. As DNA, the CDR3 is TGCGCCAGCAGCCCAGGTACTAGATCTGTTTACAATGAGCAGTTCTTC.